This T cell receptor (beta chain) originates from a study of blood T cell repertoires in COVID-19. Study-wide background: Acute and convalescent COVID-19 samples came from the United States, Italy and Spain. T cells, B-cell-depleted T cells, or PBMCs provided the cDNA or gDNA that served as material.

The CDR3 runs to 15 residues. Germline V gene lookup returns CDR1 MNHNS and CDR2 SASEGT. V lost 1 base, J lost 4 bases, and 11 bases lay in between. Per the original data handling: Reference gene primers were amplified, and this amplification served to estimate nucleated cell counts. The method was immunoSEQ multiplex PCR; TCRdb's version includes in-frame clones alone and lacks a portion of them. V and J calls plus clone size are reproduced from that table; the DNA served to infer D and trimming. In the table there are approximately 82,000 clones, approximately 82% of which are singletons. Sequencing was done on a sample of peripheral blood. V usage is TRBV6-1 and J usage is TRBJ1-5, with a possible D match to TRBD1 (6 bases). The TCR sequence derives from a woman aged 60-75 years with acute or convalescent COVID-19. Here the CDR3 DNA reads TGTGCCAGCAGTGAAGGGGGGCTACCTAATCAGCCCCAGCATTTT. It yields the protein CASSEGGLPNQPQHF.